This TCR beta chain emerged from a study of cytomegalovirus exposure and HLA in healthy donors. Amplification used 60 Vbeta primers and 13 Jbeta primers. Profiling relied on immunoSEQ multiplex PCR, and the TCRdb table lists in-frame clones only, not all of them. The sample lists 90,000 to 110,000 clones, almost 75% occurring once. Whole-study findings and limits: Cytomegalovirus association was assigned to approximately 180 TCR beta chains. There were several of the most significant clusters that appeared linked to common viral pathogens in a later analysis.

Germline CDR1 and CDR2: SGDLS and YYNGEE. V shed 0 bases and J shed 17 bases, with 18 bases lying between them. The length of the CDR3 is 14 residues. This clone was recorded only once. Its antigen is still unknown. The same CDR3 is also encoded by other DNA sequences in this sample. Sequenced: PBMCs. The TCR comes from a man between 35 and 55 years old in good health and CMV-seronegative. The V and J genes are TRBV9 and TRBJ2-6; tentatively, D is TRBD2 (7 bases). The CDR3 DNA reads as TGTGCCAGCAGCGTAGCTGAACGGGGGGCAGCGTTGACTTTC. This encodes CASSVAERGAALTF. Looking up the rest from reference TRBV9 and TRBJ2-6 gives the full variable domain: DSGVTQTPKHLITATGQRVTLRCSPRSGDLSVYWYQQSLDQGLQFLIQYYNGEERAKGNILERFSAQQFPDLHSELNLSSLELGDSALYFCASSVAERGAALTFGAGSRLTVL.